The next 22 T cell receptor beta chains were all read from a single sample in a study of PD-1 blockade in classical Hodgkin lymphoma. TCRdb's copy holds only in-frame clones and misses some; the assay was immunoSEQ multiplex PCR. This sample carries 35,000 to 55,000 clones, over 65% of them seen once, and the ten largest clones take approximately 3%. Autologous stem cell transplantation was followed by relapse in every patient, and brentuximab vedotin exposure varied. The sample here was peripheral blood mononuclear cells (PBMCs), taken before the second cycle of nivolumab. The origin of the receptors is a human donor with classical Hodgkin lymphoma.

The V call is TRBV7-2, the J call TRBJ2-1; the match to TRBD2 covers 8 bases. The CDR3 covers 15 residues. The germline V gene encodes CDR1 SGHTA and CDR2 FQGNSA. Trimming cost V 4 bases and J 4 bases; bases outside gene matches: 6. This chain's CDR3 is CASSSIAGLYNEQFF. The CDR3 DNA follows: TGTGCCAGCAGCTCAATAGCGGGGCTTTACAATGAGCAGTTCTTC.

The genes are TRBV6-6 and TRBJ2-7; TRBD2 matches 7 bases. J was trimmed by 3 bases and V by 11 bases; bases with no gene match: 7. Germline CDR1 and CDR2: MNHNY and SVGAGI (reference sequence). The CDR3 contains 12 residues. CDR3 nucleotide sequence: TGTGCCCACGGCCGGGGGGTCTACGAGCAGTACTTC. Translating it yields CAHGRGVYEQYF.

The chain recombines TRBV9 with TRBJ2-5, with D perhaps TRBD1 or TRBD2 (5 bases each). Trimming shortened V by 1 base and J by 1 base, and 11 bases separated the two germline ends. The CDR3 has 15 amino acids. Per the germline V gene, CDR1 is SGDLS and CDR2 is YYNGEE. The CDR3 DNA sequence: TGTGCCAGCAGCGTATCTCCAGGGAGCCAAGAGACCCAGTACTTC. Amino acid sequence: CASSVSPGSQETQYF.

The V gene is TRBV9, the J gene TRBJ2-1, with TRBD2 identical over 13 bases. The CDR3 is 16 residues long. Germline V gives CDR1 SGDLS, CDR2 YYNGEE. Germline trimming cut 3 bases from V and 7 bases from J; bases unmatched to any gene: 7. The chain's CDR3 is CASSGRRTSGRNEQFF. CDR3 bases: TGTGCCAGCAGCGGCCGGAGGACTAGCGGGAGAAATGAGCAGTTCTTC.

For the CDR3, the DNA is TGTGCCAGCAGCTCCATATGGGGGAGGGATGGCTACACCTTC. Protein: CASSSIWGRDGYTF. The chain employs TRBV7-3 and TRBJ1-2; TRBD1 might be the D (5 bases). The germline V gene encodes CDR1 SGHTA and CDR2 FQGTGA. This CDR3 comprises 14 residues. Trimming took 4 bases from V and 6 from J, leaving 15 bases between them.

The gene calls are TRBV27 and TRBJ2-2; D is possibly TRBD2 (5 bases). From germline, CDR1 is MNHEY and CDR2 SMNVEV (reference sequence). V was clipped by 4 bases and J by 1 base, with 22 bases between them. This CDR3 is 19 amino acids long. The CDR3 DNA sequence: TGTGCCAGCAGTTCCGGACGGGGAAATCATCAATTGAACACCGGGGAGCTGTTTTTT. This codes for CASSSGRGNHQLNTGELFF.

The rearrangement links TRBV5-6 to TRBJ1-2; D is uncertain. Germline assignment: CDR1 SGHDT and CDR2 YYEEEE. Trimming took 4 bases from V and 3 from J, leaving 22 bases between them. The CDR3 loop spans 17 amino acids. CDR3 nucleotide sequence: TGTGCCAGCAGCACACGGAGGGCAGGCCTCTTAGACTATGGCTACACCTTC. As protein: CASSTRRAGLLDYGYTF.

V and J are TRBV6-5 and TRBJ1-3; a weak D match, TRBD1 (5 bases). V was shortened by 5 bases and J by 0 bases, with 11 bases between the two germline ends. The germline V gene has CDR1 MNHEY and CDR2 SVGAGI. The CDR3 is made up of 15 amino acids. Written as DNA, the CDR3 is TGTGCCAGCAGTACCGTGGGACGCTCTGGAAACACCATATATTTT. Translated: CASSTVGRSGNTIYF.

This chain connects TRBV4-3 to TRBJ2-7; D is uncertain. Trimming shortened V by 0 bases and J by 3 bases, and 9 bases separated the two germline ends. This CDR3 spans 14 amino acids. Germline CDR1 is LGHNA and CDR2 is YSLEER. In DNA, the CDR3 is TGCGCCAGCAGCCAAGATAGGGCAGGCTACGAGCAGTACTTC. Translated, it gives CASSQDRAGYEQYF.

V and J are TRBV9 and TRBJ1-1; D unresolved. Germline CDR1 reads SGDLS; CDR2 reads YYNGEE. The V and J ends lost 0 bases and 4 bases respectively, with 4 bases between them. CDR3 length: 12 residues. The CDR3 loop is CASSVAATEAFF. For the CDR3, the DNA is TGTGCCAGCAGCGTAGCAGCCACTGAAGCTTTCTTT.

The rearrangement uses TRBV5-1 and TRBJ2-2; D is possibly TRBD1 (5 bases). This CDR3 has 14 residues. With 5 bases removed from V and 2 bases from J, the gap between germline ends came to 10 bases. CDR1 is SGHRS and CDR2 is YFSETQ in the germline V gene. DNA for the CDR3: TGCGCCAGCAGGCGGACAATAAACACCGGGGAGCTGTTTTTT. Translation: CASRRTINTGELFF. Using reference TRBV5-1 and TRBJ2-2 for the parts outside the CDR3, the full variable domain is KAGVTQTPRYLIKTRGQQVTLSCSPISGHRSVSWYQQTPGQGLQFLFEYFSETQRNKGNFPGRFSGRQFSNSRSEMNVSTLELGDSALYLCASRRTINTGELFFGEGSRLTVL.

The chain joins TRBV7-9 to TRBJ1-1; D is undetermined. The CDR3 is made up of 14 amino acids. Trimming stripped 6 bases from V and 0 bases from J, with 11 bases between. CDR1 and CDR2 from the germline V gene are SEHNR and FQNEAQ (reference sequence). The chain's CDR3 is CASRAGGMNTEAFF. The CDR3 DNA is TGTGCCAGCAGGGCAGGTGGGATGAACACTGAAGCTTTCTTT.

The chain recombines TRBV30 with TRBJ2-3, with 10 bases identical to TRBD1. The germline CDR1 and CDR2 sequences are GTSNPN and SVGIG (reference sequence). V was pared by 7 bases and J by 11 bases, with 15 bases of the junction left unmatched. This CDR3 is built from 14 residues. The CDR3 DNA sequence: TGTGCCTCCCCTGGGGACAGGGGCCCCGCGGGGCAGTATTTT. It yields the protein CASPGDRGPAGQYF.

The V and J genes are TRBV6-6 and TRBJ2-2; no reliable D call. V gave up 6 bases and J gave up 4 bases, with 15 bases separating them. CDR3 size: 15 residues. CDR1 and CDR2 from the germline V gene are MNHNY and SVGAGI (reference sequence). This CDR3 reads CASRSTQEITGELFF. The DNA for the CDR3 is TGTGCCAGCAGGAGTACTCAGGAAATCACCGGGGAGCTGTTTTTT.

The chain is built from TRBV6-5 and TRBJ1-3; TRBD1 might be the D (5 bases). The CDR3 runs to 14 residues. Deletions cut 1 base from V and 3 bases from J, with 7 bases between. Per germline, CDR1 MNHEY and CDR2 SVGAGI. In DNA form, the CDR3 reads TGTGCCAGCAGTTACTTAGGGGTTGGAAACACCATATATTTT. Translating it yields CASSYLGVGNTIYF.

This sequence joins TRBV7-9 and TRBJ2-7; D not resolved. Germline loops: CDR1 SEHNR, CDR2 FQNEAQ (reference sequence). The CDR3 totals 15 residues. V was trimmed by 0 bases and J by 4 bases, leaving 13 bases between them. The CDR3 here is CASSLARLSKYEQYF. DNA of the CDR3: TGTGCCAGCAGCTTAGCCAGGTTAAGTAAGTACGAGCAGTACTTC.

In its sample, this clone ranks as medium-sized. This chain joins TRBV7-2 and TRBJ2-7, with D possibly being TRBD1 (5 bases). In germline, CDR1 is SGHTA, CDR2 FQGNSA. Deletions cut 2 bases from V and 0 bases from J, with 11 bases between. The CDR3 runs to 15 residues. The DNA of the CDR3 is TGTGCCAGCAGCTTAATTCCCACAGGCTCCTACGAGCAGTACTTC. Its translation: CASSLIPTGSYEQYF.

V and J are TRBV4-3 and TRBJ1-2, with 7 bases identical to TRBD1. CDR3 size: 14 residues. J gave up 5 bases and V 2 bases, and 5 bases lay outside the gene matches. Germline CDR1 and CDR2: LGHNA and YSLEER. CDR3 in DNA: TGCGCCAGCAGCCAAACCCTGGGACAGTATGGCTACACCTTC. Protein product: CASSQTLGQYGYTF.

The chain joins TRBV7-6 to TRBJ1-1, with D possibly matching TRBD1 (5 bases). Germline V gene data show CDR1 as SGHVS and CDR2 as FNYEAQ. This CDR3 has 13 amino acids. Trimming removed 3 bases from V and 4 bases from J, with 9 bases in between. The CDR3 DNA follows: TGTGCCAGCAGCTTGACAGAAGGCACTGAAGCTTTCTTT. It encodes CASSLTEGTEAFF.

The chain has TRBV4-2 and TRBJ2-5, with 9 bases aligning to TRBD2. CDR3 length: 16 residues. Trimming cost V 2 bases and J 0 bases; bases outside gene matches: 4. Looked up from germline, CDR1 is LGHNA and CDR2 is YNFKEQ. The CDR3 loop reads CASSQSSGTHQETQYF. The CDR3 region has the DNA TGTGCCAGCAGCCAATCTAGCGGGACCCACCAAGAGACCCAGTACTTC.

V gene TRBV7-9 combines with J gene TRBJ2-7; D is possibly TRBD2 (6 bases). The CDR3 length is 16 residues. V was clipped by 0 bases and J by 0 bases, with 12 bases between them. Germline CDR1 SEHNR, CDR2 FQNEAQ (reference sequence). The CDR3 DNA follows: TGTGCCAGCAGCTTAGCGAACGGGAGCCTCTCCTACGAGCAGTACTTC. Translation gives CASSLANGSLSYEQYF. Variable domain in full (rest from reference TRBV7-9 and TRBJ2-7): DTGVSQNPRHKITKRGQNVTFRCDPISEHNRLYWYRQTLGQGPEFLTYFQNEAQLEKSRLLSDRFSAERPKGSFSTLEIQRTEQGDSAMYLCASSLANGSLSYEQYFGPGTRLTVT.

This rearrangement joins TRBV5-8 to TRBJ1-2, with 8 bases lining up with TRBD1. The CDR3 contains 13 residues. Trimming removed 2 bases from V and 6 bases from J; junction bases left unmatched: 3. Per germline, CDR1 SGHTS and CDR2 YDEGEE. The DNA of the CDR3 is TGTGCCAGCAGCTTCAGGGGGCCTAATGGCTACACCTTC. Residues: CASSFRGPNGYTF.